This TCR beta chain was profiled in a study of CD8 T cells in Susac syndrome (dated by TCRdb to between 2018 and 2021). Some background on the complete study: The study used repertoire sequencing to test whether antigen drove CD8+ T cell activation and differentiation in Susac syndrome. Study-wide conclusions, independent of this receptor: The TCR sequencing and HLA analysis was acknowledged to have included a relatively small number of individuals.

As encoded in the germline V gene, CDR1 is SGHNT while CDR2 is YENEEA. Taken from cysteine to phenylalanine, the CDR3 has 13 residues. Kept here is only the CDR3 DNA, which spans 39 bases and is read in frame from base 1. V and J are truncated by 0 bases and 5 bases respectively, leaving an intervening sequence of 7 bases. Peripheral blood CD8+ and CD4+ T cells from healthy donors, Susac syndrome patients and multiple sclerosis patients were profiled by high-throughput TCR beta sequencing. Multiple sclerosis controls were treatment-naive patients with stable or active relapsing-remitting disease fulfilling revised McDonald criteria. Bulk CD8+ and CD4+ T cells were purified by magnetic negative isolation, whereas CD8+ TEMRA cells were enriched by FACS. Blood was collected in EDTA tubes and processed within 24 hours, with PBMCs isolated through density gradient centrifugation. PBMCs intended for TCR sequencing were cryopreserved in liquid nitrogen and thawed later in a water bath at 37 degrees C. The sorted or isolated CD4+, CD8+ and CD8+ TEMRA cells had a purity of 90% or higher.

RNA was extracted using the RNeasy kit, and roughly 0.45 to 1 microgram was reverse transcribed with random hexamers. The immunoSEQ multiplex PCR assay, covering 54 Vbeta and 13 Jbeta segments, was used to amplify TCR beta CDR3 regions. To correct PCR amplification bias, a synthetic template baseline was used for both primer optimization and computational correction. The study's processing was this. Reads were annotated to V, D and J genes per IMGT and analyzed with immunoSEQ Analyzer, keeping only productive sequences. Clonality was computed as one minus Shannon entropy normalized by log2 of the number of productive unique sequences. For each patient and control, public and private clones were evaluated among the 100 most prevalent clones. Clones were defined as Susac-specific when absent from the healthy and MS cohorts, from about 1,100 published viral clones and from other ImmuneACCESS disease sequences. Through fastp at Q25 and MiXCR, TCRdb rebuilt clones from the public reads, retaining in-frame beta chains. Each entry merges the rows of one CDR3 protein and shows their most common DNA and genes. TCRdb, not the authors, supplied the V and J calls. The sample has around 150,000 distinct CDR3 sequences on record, approximately 94% of them singletons. Of the sample, roughly 0.1% is held by the ten largest clones.

Remarks on this clonotype: What antigen it recognizes has not been identified. No base-level quality is on record; no much larger clone is a single base apart.

The sequencing input was CD4+ T cells from PBMCs. The rearranged chain carries TRBV11-3 and TRBJ2-5; no confident D gene assignment can be made. The clonotype originates from a human donor with multiple sclerosis. The encoded CDR3 is CASSLDFEETQYF. In nucleotides, the sequence is TGTGCCAGCAGCTTAGACTTTGAGGAGACCCAGTACTTC.